This T cell receptor beta chain stems from a study of long-term antiretroviral therapy in people with HIV. With regard to this clone: What it binds is unknown.

Findings and caveats of the study: Pre-ART clonal expansions dominated every time point's repertoire.

Looked up from germline, CDR1 is LGHNA and CDR2 is YSLEER. This CDR3 has 14 amino acids. V trimming: 0 bases; J trimming: 6 bases; junction bases outside the gene matches: 5. Run at survey level, the immunoSEQ assay was version v3.0. The method was immunoSEQ multiplex PCR; TCRdb's version includes in-frame clones alone and lacks a portion of them. The table records around 21,000 clones, roughly 87% of them present only once. J is TRBJ2-7 and V is TRBV4-3; 7 bases line up with TRBD1. The receptor was isolated from a man between 18 and 35 years old with HIV. Specimen: unsorted PBMCs, collected 2.1 years after starting antiretroviral therapy. The CDR3 DNA reads as TGCGCCAGCAGCCAAGAGACAGGGCTGGGCGAGCAGTACTTC. The encoded protein is CASSQETGLGEQYF.